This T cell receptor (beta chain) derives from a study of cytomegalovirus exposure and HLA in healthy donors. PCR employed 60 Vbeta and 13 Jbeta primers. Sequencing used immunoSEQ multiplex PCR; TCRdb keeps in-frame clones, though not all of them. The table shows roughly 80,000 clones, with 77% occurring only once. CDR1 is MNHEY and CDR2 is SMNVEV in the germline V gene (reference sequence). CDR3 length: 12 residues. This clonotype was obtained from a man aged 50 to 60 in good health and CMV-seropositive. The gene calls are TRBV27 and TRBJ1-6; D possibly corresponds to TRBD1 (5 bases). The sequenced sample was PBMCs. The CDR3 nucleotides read TGTGCGTCGCGCAGGGCAAATTCACCCCTCCACTTT. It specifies CASRRANSPLHF.